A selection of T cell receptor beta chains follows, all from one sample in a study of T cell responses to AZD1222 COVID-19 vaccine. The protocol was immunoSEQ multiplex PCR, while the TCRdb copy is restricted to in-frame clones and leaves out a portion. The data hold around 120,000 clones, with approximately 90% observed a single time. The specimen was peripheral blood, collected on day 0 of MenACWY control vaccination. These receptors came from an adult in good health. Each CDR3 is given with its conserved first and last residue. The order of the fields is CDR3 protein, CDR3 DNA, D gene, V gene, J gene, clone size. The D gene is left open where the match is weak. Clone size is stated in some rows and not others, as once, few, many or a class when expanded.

CDR3 protein: CAWSAPPLAKNIQYF
CDR3 DNA: TGTGCCTGGAGCGCCCCACCCCTAGCCAAAAACATTCAGTACTTC
D gene: .
V gene: TRBV30
J gene: TRBJ2-4
clone size: .

CDR3 protein: CASRTTMNTEAFF
CDR3 DNA: TGTGCCAGCAGGACTACTATGAACACTGAAGCTTTCTTT
D gene: .
V gene: TRBV6-5
J gene: TRBJ1-1
clone size: .

CDR3 protein: CASSLDGQVYEQYF
CDR3 DNA: TGCGCCAGCAGCTTGGATGGTCAGGTCTACGAGCAGTACTTC
D gene: .
V gene: TRBV5-1
J gene: TRBJ2-7
clone size: .

CDR3 protein: CASSLERGARGRETYEQYF
CDR3 DNA: TGTGCCAGCAGCTTAGAAAGGGGGGCCAGGGGGCGAGAGACCTACGAGCAGTACTTC
D gene: TRBD1
V gene: TRBV11-3
J gene: TRBJ2-7
clone size: .

CDR3 protein: CASSQDFGQNSNQPQHF
CDR3 DNA: TGTGCCAGCAGCCAAGATTTTGGGCAAAATAGCAATCAGCCCCAGCATTTT
D gene: .
V gene: TRBV4-2
J gene: TRBJ1-5
clone size: few

CDR3 protein: CASSFGTGGYEQYF
CDR3 DNA: TGTGCCAGCAGCTTCGGGACAGGGGGCTACGAGCAGTACTTC
D gene: TRBD1
V gene: TRBV7-2
J gene: TRBJ2-7
clone size: .

CDR3 protein: CASTPRAPRENYGYTF
CDR3 DNA: TGTGCCAGCACGCCACGAGCCCCGAGGGAAAACTATGGCTACACCTTC
D gene: .
V gene: TRBV7-6
J gene: TRBJ1-2
clone size: .

CDR3 protein: CASRASYNSPLHF
CDR3 DNA: TGTGCCAGCAGGGCCTCGTATAATTCACCCCTCCACTTT
D gene: .
V gene: TRBV12-3/TRBV12-4
J gene: TRBJ1-6
clone size: .

CDR3 protein: CASIGQLANYGYTF
CDR3 DNA: TGTGCCAGCATCGGACAGTTAGCTAACTATGGCTACACCTTC
D gene: .
V gene: TRBV6-5
J gene: TRBJ1-2
clone size: .

CDR3 protein: CASSPLNGNTEAFF
CDR3 DNA: TGTGCCAGCTCACCCCTCAACGGGAACACTGAAGCTTTCTTT
D gene: .
V gene: TRBV18
J gene: TRBJ1-1
clone size: .

CDR3 protein: CASSFVGFEQYF
CDR3 DNA: TGTGCCAGCAGTTTCGTTGGTTTCGAGCAGTACTTC
D gene: .
V gene: TRBV12-3/TRBV12-4
J gene: TRBJ2-7
clone size: .

CDR3 protein: CASSPLDRGLLANTEAFF
CDR3 DNA: TGTGCCAGCTCACCTCTAGACAGGGGGCTCTTGGCGAACACTGAAGCTTTCTTT
D gene: TRBD1
V gene: TRBV18
J gene: TRBJ1-1
clone size: .

CDR3 protein: CASLAGGYNEQFF
CDR3 DNA: TGTGCCAGCCTAGCGGGGGGCTACAATGAGCAGTTCTTC
D gene: TRBD2
V gene: TRBV12-3/TRBV12-4
J gene: TRBJ2-1
clone size: .

CDR3 protein: CASSSIAGIYEQYF
CDR3 DNA: TGTGCCAGCAGTTCAATAGCGGGAATCTACGAGCAGTACTTC
D gene: TRBD2
V gene: TRBV27
J gene: TRBJ2-7
clone size: once

CDR3 protein: CASSPTGYTEAFF
CDR3 DNA: TGTGCCAGCAGCCCGACAGGGTACACTGAAGCTTTCTTT
D gene: TRBD1
V gene: TRBV12-3/TRBV12-4
J gene: TRBJ1-1
clone size: .

CDR3 protein: CASSLDGSSLGNTIYF
CDR3 DNA: TGTGCCAGCAGTTTGGACGGCTCTTCCCTTGGAAACACCATATATTTT
D gene: .
V gene: TRBV6-5
J gene: TRBJ1-3
clone size: .

CDR3 protein: CASSGTGWANYGYTF
CDR3 DNA: TGTGCCAGTAGTGGGACAGGATGGGCTAACTATGGCTACACCTTC
D gene: TRBD1
V gene: TRBV19
J gene: TRBJ1-2
clone size: .

CDR3 protein: CASSLGGSQANVLTF
CDR3 DNA: TGTGCCAGCAGCTTAGGGGGTAGTCAGGCCAACGTCCTGACTTTC
D gene: .
V gene: TRBV7-6
J gene: TRBJ2-6
clone size: .